Given below is one T cell receptor (beta chain) in context. Per the study methods: Reference gene primer amplification gave estimated nucleated cell counts. Some clones are missing from TCRdb's copy, which holds only in-frame ones; the method was immunoSEQ multiplex PCR. V and J calls and clone size follow that table, whereas D and trimming were derived from the DNA. The sample holds 120,000 to 150,000 clones, around 90% seen once. These data are taken from a study of blood T cell repertoires in COVID-19. Study-level background: In each case, the material was cDNA or gDNA derived from T cells, B-cell-depleted T cells, or PBMCs.

V lost 4 bases to trimming and J lost 4 bases; unmatched junction nucleotides: 14. CDR3 length: 17 residues. From germline, CDR1 is MDHEN and CDR2 SYDVKM. This receptor was identified in a middle-aged woman who had been exposed to COVID-19. The sample was PBMCs or T cells enriched from blood (not recorded which). The chain employs TRBV28 and TRBJ1-2; 8 nucleotides agree with TRBD1. The CDR3 region is CASSSKTQTGTGYGYTF. CDR3 nucleotides: TGTGCCAGCAGTTCGAAAACGCAAACCGGGACAGGCTATGGCTACACCTTC.